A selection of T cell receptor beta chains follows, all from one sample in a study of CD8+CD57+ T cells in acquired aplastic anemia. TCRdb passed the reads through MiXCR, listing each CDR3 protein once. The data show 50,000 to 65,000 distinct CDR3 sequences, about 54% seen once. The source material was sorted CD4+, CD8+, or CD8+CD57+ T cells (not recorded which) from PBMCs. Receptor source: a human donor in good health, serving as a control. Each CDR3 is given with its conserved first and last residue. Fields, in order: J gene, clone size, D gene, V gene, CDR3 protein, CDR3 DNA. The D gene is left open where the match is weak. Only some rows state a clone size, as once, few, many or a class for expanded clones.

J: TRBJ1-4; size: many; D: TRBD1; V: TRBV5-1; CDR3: CASSLAGQDEKLFF; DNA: TGCGCCAGCAGCTTGGCTGGACAGGACGAAAAACTGTTTTTT
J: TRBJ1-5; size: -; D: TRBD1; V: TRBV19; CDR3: CASSMTGLDQPQHF; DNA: TGTGCCAGTAGCATGACAGGGTTAGATCAGCCCCAGCATTTT
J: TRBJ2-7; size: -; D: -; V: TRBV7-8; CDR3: CASSADTFEQYF; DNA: TGTGCCAGCAGTGCGGACACCTTCGAGCAGTACTTC
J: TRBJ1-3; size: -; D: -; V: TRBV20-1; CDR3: CSARISTGNTIYF; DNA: TGCAGTGCTAGAATCAGTACTGGAAACACCATATATTTT
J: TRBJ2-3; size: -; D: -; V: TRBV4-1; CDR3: CASSQERGFRGRRDTQYF; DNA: TGCGCCAGCAGCCAAGAAAGGGGTTTTCGGGGGAGGAGAGATACGCAGTATTTT
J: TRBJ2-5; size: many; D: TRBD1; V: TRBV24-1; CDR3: CATSGGTGVSETQYF; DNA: TGTGCCACCAGTGGTGGGACAGGGGTTTCGGAGACCCAGTACTTC
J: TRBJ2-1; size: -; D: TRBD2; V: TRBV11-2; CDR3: CASSLGTSGREVVIRSYNEQFF; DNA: TGTGCCAGCAGCTTAGGGACTAGCGGGAGGGAGGTCGTGATTAGGTCCTACAATGAGCAGTTCTTC
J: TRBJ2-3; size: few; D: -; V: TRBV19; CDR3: CASSISEGYSTDTQYF; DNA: TGTGCCAGTAGTATATCCGAGGGGTATAGCACAGATACGCAGTATTTT
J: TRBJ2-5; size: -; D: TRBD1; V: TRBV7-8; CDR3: CASSPDRGPETQYF; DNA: TGTGCCAGCAGCCCGGACAGGGGGCCTGAGACCCAGTACTTC
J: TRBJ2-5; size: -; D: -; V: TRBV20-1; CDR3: CSARVLSRDQDFETQYF; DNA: TGCAGTGCTAGAGTCCTTTCCCGGGACCAGGACTTTGAGACCCAGTACTTC
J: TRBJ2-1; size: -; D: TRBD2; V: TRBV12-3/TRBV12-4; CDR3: CASVEAPSGRARNEQFF; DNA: TGTGCCAGCGTTGAGGCTCCTAGCGGGAGGGCAAGGAATGAGCAGTTCTTC
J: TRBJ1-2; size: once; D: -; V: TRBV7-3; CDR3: CASSVQGSGYTF; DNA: TGTGCCAGCAGCGTCCAGGGGAGTGGCTACACCTTC
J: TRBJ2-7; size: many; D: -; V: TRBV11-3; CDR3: CASSTLKSGTEQYF; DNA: TGTGCCAGCAGCACCCTTAAATCTGGAACCGAGCAGTACTTC
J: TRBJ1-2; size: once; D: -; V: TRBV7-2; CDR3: CASSLGAGAGYTF; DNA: TGTGCCAGCAGCTTAGGGGCAGGGGCTGGCTACACCTTC
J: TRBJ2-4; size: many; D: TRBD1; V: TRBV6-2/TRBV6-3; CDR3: CASSSPGQGAKNIQYF; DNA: TGTGCCAGCAGTTCCCCGGGACAGGGGGCCAAAAACATTCAGTACTTC
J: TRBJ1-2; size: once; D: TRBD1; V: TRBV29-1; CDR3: CSVELQGGYGYTF; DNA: TGCAGCGTGGAGTTACAGGGGGGCTATGGCTACACCTTC